The 24 T cell receptor beta chains presented below share a single source sample, sequenced in a study of T cell responses to AZD1222 COVID-19 vaccine. Profiled with immunoSEQ multiplex PCR; TCRdb holds only in-frame clones, not every one. The sample carries more than 150,000 clones, approximately 90% recorded once. The sample consisted of peripheral blood, taken on day 0 of AZD1222 vaccination. These receptors were obtained from an adult in good health.

The chain carries TRBV30 and TRBJ1-3, with D possibly TRBD1 on 6 matching bases. This CDR3 has 16 residues. The V gene lost 0 bases and the J gene lost 0 bases, with 12 bases spanning the gap. The germline V gene encodes CDR1 GTSNPN and CDR2 SVGIG (reference sequence). The chain's CDR3 is CAWSVPGTLSGNTIYF. For the CDR3, the DNA is TGTGCCTGGAGTGTACCCGGGACACTCTCTGGAAACACCATATATTTT.

The rearrangement joins TRBV6-1 to TRBJ1-5; D unresolved. V lost 3 bases to trimming and J lost 3 bases, with 6 bases between them. The CDR3 runs 13 residues. Germline CDR1 and CDR2: MNHNS and SASEGT. In DNA, the CDR3 is TGTGCCAGCAGTGACAGCCTCAATCAGCCCCAGCATTTT. Residues: CASSDSLNQPQHF.

The chain combines TRBV19 with TRBJ2-1, with 12 bases that match TRBD1. The CDR3 spans 15 residues. CDR1 is LNHDA, CDR2 SQIVND, per germline (reference sequence). Trimming removed 3 bases from V and 9 bases from J; junction bases left unmatched: 6. CDR3 sequence: CASSIRGQGAREQFF. CDR3 bases: TGTGCCAGTAGTATCAGGGGACAGGGGGCACGTGAGCAGTTCTTC.

This chain connects TRBV30 to TRBJ1-6, with TRBD1 matching over 10 bases. V lost 2 bases and J lost 0; bases outside the gene matches: 16. In germline, CDR1 is GTSNPN, CDR2 SVGIG (reference sequence). The CDR3 consists of 21 residues. The CDR3 sequence is CAWSHQSRTGGLSSYNSPLHF. The CDR3 DNA sequence: TGTGCCTGGAGTCACCAAAGTAGGACAGGGGGTCTGAGCTCCTATAATTCACCCCTCCACTTT.

The rearrangement links TRBV7-2 to TRBJ2-2; possible D gene TRBD2, 6 bases. This CDR3 comprises 16 residues. Germline V CDR1 and CDR2: SGHTA, FQGNSA. V was trimmed by 8 bases and J by 0 bases, leaving 16 bases between them. This chain's CDR3 is CASFRDSGSNTGELFF. The CDR3 DNA reads TGTGCCAGCTTCCGAGATAGCGGCTCGAACACCGGGGAGCTGTTTTTT. The full variable domain, rest sourced from reference TRBV7-2 and TRBJ2-2, is GAGVSQSPSNKVTEKGKDVELRCDPISGHTALYWYRQSLGQGLEFLIYFQGNSAPDKSGLPSDRFSAERTGGSVSTLTIQRTQQEDSAVYLCASFRDSGSNTGELFFGEGSRLTVL.

CDR3 bases: TGTGCCAGCAGTGCGGGGCTTCAGCCCCAGCATTTT. Translated: CASSAGLQPQHF. This chain connects TRBV28 to TRBJ1-5, with D possibly being TRBD1 (5 bases). Per the germline V gene, CDR1 is MDHEN and CDR2 is SYDVKM. Trimming pared 5 bases from V and 6 bases from J, leaving 8 bases between. The length of the CDR3 is 12 residues.

The sample holds one count of this clone. The genes are TRBV18 and TRBJ2-5, with 9 bases identical to TRBD2. The V segment lost 3 bases and the J segment 2 bases; nucleotides outside the gene matches: 4. This CDR3 has 15 residues. The germline gives CDR1 KGHSH, CDR2 LQKENI. CDR3 in DNA: TGTGCCAGCTCACCGACTAGCGGAAATCAAGAGACCCAGTACTTC. Its translation is CASSPTSGNQETQYF.

This sequence joins TRBV6-5 and TRBJ2-7; TRBD2 aligns across 8 bases. CDR3 size: 15 residues. V lost 5 bases, J lost 3 bases, and 9 bases stayed unmatched. Germline CDR1 reads MNHEY; CDR2 reads SVGAGI. The CDR3 DNA sequence: TGTGCCAGCAGTCCCACTAGCGGAGAAGACTACGAGCAGTACTTC. This codes for CASSPTSGEDYEQYF.

CDR3 loop: CASSKPGGEQYF. Written as DNA, the CDR3 is TGTGCCAGCAGTAAACCCGGCGGCGAGCAGTACTTC. The rearrangement joins TRBV11-3 to TRBJ2-7; no clear D. Germline V gives CDR1 SGHNT, CDR2 YENEEA. The CDR3 contains 12 residues. Trimming stripped 6 bases from V and 6 bases from J, with 12 bases between.

The rearrangement uses TRBV5-1 and TRBJ2-5; no firm D call. The CDR3 contains 13 residues. CDR1 is SGHRS and CDR2 is YFSETQ in the germline V gene. Trimming took off 1 base at V and 4 bases at J, with 8 bases between the two ends. The CDR3 sequence: CASSLKSVETQYF. The CDR3 coding sequence is TGCGCCAGCAGCTTGAAGTCGGTAGAGACCCAGTACTTC.

The gene calls are TRBV5-1 and TRBJ1-6, with no clear D. The CDR3 runs 15 residues. The germline V gene has CDR1 SGHRS and CDR2 YFSETQ. Trimming removed 0 bases at V and 7 bases at J, with 11 bases between. CDR3 residues: CASSLDGRRNSPLHF. CDR3 sequence (DNA): TGCGCCAGCAGCTTGGATGGCAGGCGGAATTCACCCCTCCACTTT.

The chain uses TRBV30 and TRBJ2-1; D is undetermined. V dropped 5 bases and J dropped 5 bases, with 13 bases sitting between them. The CDR3 sequence is 13 residues long. The germline V gene has CDR1 GTSNPN and CDR2 SVGIG (reference sequence). DNA for the CDR3: TGTGCCTGGGGCCCCAGTCCCCACAATGAGCAGTTCTTC. Amino acids: CAWGPSPHNEQFF.

V is TRBV7-3 and J is TRBJ2-7; 9 bases are shared with TRBD1. This CDR3 spans 16 amino acids. The germline V gene encodes CDR1 SGHTA and CDR2 FQGTGA. Trimming removed 2 bases from V and 0 bases from J; junction bases left unmatched: 5. CDR3 DNA: TGTGCCAGCAGCTTACGTGGGGGACAGGGCTCCTACGAGCAGTACTTC. This sequence encodes CASSLRGGQGSYEQYF. Full variable domain (outside the CDR3, taken from reference TRBV7-3 and TRBJ2-7): GAGVSQTPSNKVTEKGKYVELRCDPISGHTALYWYRQSLGQGPEFLIYFQGTGAADDSGLPNDRFFAVRPEGSVSTLKIQRTERGDSAVYLCASSLRGGQGSYEQYFGPGTRLTVT.

The J gene is TRBJ1-1, the V gene TRBV6-1; D may be TRBD1 (6 bases). The germline CDR1 and CDR2 sequences are MNHNS and SASEGT. CDR3 length: 15 residues. Trimming left V 3 bases short and J 5 bases short, with 16 bases between. CDR3 loop: CASSDPIQGNTEAFF. As DNA, the CDR3 is TGTGCCAGCAGTGACCCCATACAGGGCAATACTGAAGCTTTCTTT.

The chain couples TRBV6-4 to TRBJ2-3; possibly TRBD2 for D (6 bases). V was shortened by 3 bases and J by 9 bases, with 16 bases between the two germline ends. Germline assignment: CDR1 MRHNA and CDR2 SNTAGT. The length of the CDR3 is 14 residues. This CDR3 is CASSEGPSEITQYF. The CDR3 DNA is TGTGCCAGCAGTGAAGGGCCTAGCGAGATAACGCAGTATTTT.

This clone has more than one count but fewer than ten. V usage is TRBV7-9 and J usage is TRBJ1-1; D is uncertain. V lost 4 bases and J 2 bases, leaving 8 bases between the germline ends. Per the germline V gene, CDR1 is SEHNR and CDR2 is FQNEAQ (reference sequence). The CDR3 is made up of 13 amino acids. The CDR3 spells CASSSETNTEAFF. The CDR3 DNA reads as TGTGCCAGCAGCTCTGAAACAAACACTGAAGCTTTCTTT.

The genes are TRBV5-3 and TRBJ1-5; the D gene is possibly TRBD1 (5 bases). TRBV5-3 is classed as an ORF, of uncertain function. Trimming took 0 bases from V and 11 from J, leaving 30 bases between them. CDR3 length: 19 residues. The CDR3 DNA reads TGTGCCAGAAGCTTGGGGTGGGCGGTGGGGCCAGCCATCCTTAGGTCCCAGCATTTT. Protein: CARSLGWAVGPAILRSQHF.

CDR3 nucleotides: TGTGCCAGCAGTTTAGGGGACAGGGGCAACATTCAGTACTTC. Translation: CASSLGDRGNIQYF. The chain recombines TRBV27 with TRBJ2-4; 10 positions match TRBD1. The V gene end was trimmed by 2 bases and the J gene end by 7 bases; junction bases not matched to a gene: 2. The length of the CDR3 is 14 residues. CDR1 and CDR2 (germline): MNHEY, SMNVEV (reference sequence).

This chain uses TRBV27 with TRBJ1-4, with 11 bases fitting TRBD1. The CDR3 is 15 residues long. The V gene's germline CDR1 is MNHEY and CDR2 SMNVEV (reference sequence). With V trimmed by 6 bases and J by 7 bases, 7 bases remained unmatched. CDR3 DNA: TGTGCCAGCAGCCCCTGGACAGGGGGCGGTGAAAAACTGTTTTTT. It specifies CASSPWTGGGEKLFF.

V and J are TRBV6-1 and TRBJ2-5; D unclear. V dropped 0 bases and J dropped 1 base, with 9 bases sitting between them. The CDR3 runs to 15 residues. CDR1 is MNHNS, CDR2 SASEGT, per germline. The CDR3 DNA follows: TGTGCCAGCAGTGAAGCGCAGTCTACCCAAGAGACCCAGTACTTC. Its protein is CASSEAQSTQETQYF.

The CDR3 DNA reads TGTGCCAGCAGTTCCGGGACAGGTAGACACCCGAACACCGGGGAGCTGTTTTTT. This encodes CASSSGTGRHPNTGELFF. The rearrangement links TRBV27 to TRBJ2-2, with 8 bases aligning to TRBD1. The length of the CDR3 is 18 residues. Unmatched junction bases numbered 10, after V lost 4 bases and J lost 0 bases. Germline V gene data show CDR1 as MNHEY and CDR2 as SMNVEV (reference sequence).

The chain employs TRBV7-9 and TRBJ1-5; TRBD1 aligns across 7 bases. V shed 1 base, J shed 6 bases, and the junction held 3 bases outside the gene matches. CDR1 is SEHNR and CDR2 is FQNEAQ in the germline V gene (reference sequence). The CDR3 has 14 amino acids. The CDR3: CASSLEGGTQPQHF. The CDR3 DNA reads as TGTGCCAGCAGCTTAGAAGGGGGCACTCAGCCCCAGCATTTT. Together with reference TRBV7-9 and TRBJ1-5, the CDR3 gives the full variable domain: DTGVSQNPRHKITKRGQNVTFRCDPISEHNRLYWYRQTLGQGPEFLTYFQNEAQLEKSRLLSDRFSAERPKGSFSTLEIQRTEQGDSAMYLCASSLEGGTQPQHFGDGTRLSIL.

The chain has TRBV2 and TRBJ2-3; 7 bases map to TRBD1. V lost 7 bases, J lost 3 bases, and 4 bases stayed unmatched. The V gene's germline CDR1 is SNHLY and CDR2 FYNNEI. The CDR3 extends over 13 amino acids. CDR3 region: CASKGARTDTQYF. The CDR3 DNA is TGTGCCAGCAAGGGGGCAAGGACAGATACGCAGTATTTT.

This rearrangement joins TRBV23-1 to TRBJ2-2; a possible D gene is TRBD2 (6 bases). Being an ORF, TRBV23-1 has a function that is uncertain. This CDR3 spans 15 amino acids. V lost 0 bases and J lost 7, with 12 bases in between. The CDR3 DNA reads as TGCGCCAGCAGTCAATCGGGGAGGAAGAGCGGGGAGCTGTTTTTT. Its protein is CASSQSGRKSGELFF.